This passage covers 18 T cell receptor beta chains from one sample sequenced in a study of blood T cell repertoires in COVID-19. Libraries were prepared by immunoSEQ multiplex PCR; TCRdb keeps only in-frame clonotypes and omits some of them. The sample contains around 300,000 clones, roughly nine tenths of which appear only once. The sequencing sample was made of peripheral blood. These receptors originate from a woman in her thirties with COVID-19, enrolled during active disease.

The rearrangement uses TRBV27 and TRBJ1-1; D possibly corresponds to TRBD1 (6 bases). The germline V gene has CDR1 MNHEY and CDR2 SMNVEV (reference sequence). V lost 3 bases, J lost 5 bases, and 31 bases lay in between. The CDR3 sequence is 20 residues long. CDR3 DNA: TGTGCCAGCAGTTTGAAGGGTGTCTGGGGGGGCGGGGGCGATGGGACTGAAGCTTTCTTT. It specifies CASSLKGVWGGGGDGTEAFF.

In this sample, this clone turned up once. The rearrangement links TRBV24-1 to TRBJ2-1; 7 positions match TRBD2. The J segment lost 8 bases and the V segment lost 7 bases, leaving 7 bases of the junction unmatched. Per germline, CDR1 KGHDR and CDR2 SFDVKD. CDR3 length: 13 amino acids. DNA of the CDR3: TGTGCCACCAGCGCGGGACTATACGATGAGCAGTTCTTC. This encodes CATSAGLYDEQFF.

The chain couples TRBV5-1 to TRBJ2-2; 8 nucleotides match TRBD2. The CDR3 has 14 residues. V gave up 5 bases and J gave up 3 bases; unmatched junction bases: 3. Per the germline V gene, CDR1 is SGHRS and CDR2 is YFSETQ. The CDR3: CASSSGTDTGELFF. CDR3 DNA: TGCGCCAGCAGTAGCGGGACGGACACCGGGGAGCTGTTTTTT.

This clone has only a few counts. V is TRBV10-1 and J is TRBJ1-5; D uncertain. Germline V gives CDR1 WNHNN, CDR2 SYGVQD (reference sequence). CDR3 length: 13 amino acids. V lost 1 base to trimming and J lost 5 bases, with 6 bases between them. This chain's CDR3 is CASSEWGDQPQHF. The CDR3, as DNA: TGCGCCAGCAGTGAGTGGGGAGATCAGCCCCAGCATTTT.

The V and J genes are TRBV5-4 and TRBJ1-4, with D possibly being TRBD1 (6 bases). In germline, CDR1 is SGHNT, CDR2 YYREEE (reference sequence). Trimming cost V 1 base and J 3 bases, with 13 bases left between them. The CDR3 loop spans 16 amino acids. CDR3 loop: CASSLMVSGANEKLFF. CDR3 coding DNA: TGTGCCAGCAGCTTGATGGTGTCAGGGGCTAATGAAAAACTGTTTTTT.

The chain carries TRBV27 and TRBJ1-5, with D unresolved. Germline lookup yields CDR1 MNHEY and CDR2 SMNVEV (reference sequence). CDR3 length: 15 amino acids. The ends were cut back, 2 bases at V and 5 bases at J, with 13 bases in the middle. This CDR3 is CASSLGRQAHQPQHF. The CDR3, as DNA: TGTGCCAGCAGTTTAGGGCGCCAGGCCCATCAGCCCCAGCATTTT.

This clone came up once. The chain recombines TRBV5-5 with TRBJ1-2, with 7 positions matching TRBD1. Germline CDR1 SGHKS, CDR2 YYEKEE (reference sequence). The CDR3 has 12 amino acids. V lost 4 bases and J lost 5; bases outside the gene matches: 2. The CDR3 spells CASSGDRYGYTF. The CDR3 DNA follows: TGTGCCAGCAGCGGGGACAGATATGGCTACACCTTC.

The chain joins TRBV19 to TRBJ1-1; D call uncertain. CDR1 is LNHDA and CDR2 is SQIVND in the germline V gene (reference sequence). The CDR3 runs 13 residues. The V end lost 4 bases, the J end lost 2 bases, and 8 bases lay between the germline ends. CDR3 bases: TGTGCCAGTAGTAAGCAGGTTAACACTGAAGCTTTCTTT. Protein product: CASSKQVNTEAFF.

DNA for the CDR3: TGTGCCAGCGGGCTGGGGGGAGGTAACGAGCAGTACTTC. Translation gives CASGLGGGNEQYF. This chain links TRBV7-9 with TRBJ2-7, with D possibly TRBD2 on 6 matching bases. The V gene lost 8 bases and the J gene lost 5 bases, with 16 bases spanning the gap. Per the germline V gene, CDR1 is SEHNR and CDR2 is FQNEAQ (reference sequence). The CDR3 has 13 amino acids.

This chain connects TRBV4-1 to TRBJ2-2; TRBD2 matches at 9 bases. In germline, CDR1 is MGHRA, CDR2 YSYEKL. The CDR3 is 15 residues long. V was clipped by 1 base and J by 10 bases; unmatched bases: 7. DNA for the CDR3: TGCGCCAGCAGCCAAGCCCCTAGCGGGAATGCGGAGCTGTTTTTT. It translates to CASSQAPSGNAELFF.

The rearrangement uses TRBV29-1 and TRBJ1-2, with 10 bases that match TRBD1. Unmatched junction bases numbered 5, after V lost 6 bases and J lost 4 bases. Germline loops: CDR1 SQVTM, CDR2 ANQGSEA. The CDR3 consists of 13 residues. CDR3 sequence reads: CSVLGQGFYGYTF. CDR3 DNA sequence: TGCAGCGTCTTGGGACAGGGGTTCTATGGCTACACCTTC.

A note on this clone: Other DNA variants within this sample encode the same CDR3. The rearrangement joins TRBV29-1 to TRBJ2-1; tentative D call: TRBD1 (6 bases). The CDR3 is made up of 14 amino acids. CDR1 SQVTM and CDR2 ANQGSEA come from the germline V gene. Trimming removed 3 bases from V and 4 bases from J, with 13 bases in between. The CDR3 is CSVDQGGPYNEQFF. DNA for the CDR3: TGCAGCGTTGACCAAGGGGGACCATACAATGAGCAGTTCTTC.

Note on this clone: The same CDR3 also results from other DNA sequences found in this sample. The chain joins TRBV9 to TRBJ2-3; 10 bases fit TRBD2. The CDR3 runs 14 residues. Germline lookup yields CDR1 SGDLS and CDR2 YYNGEE. J gave up 4 bases and V 4 bases, and 3 bases lay outside the gene matches. CDR3 in amino acids: CASSPLAGADTQYF. The DNA of the CDR3 is TGTGCCAGCAGCCCTCTAGCGGGAGCAGATACGCAGTATTTT.

The sample holds one count of this clone. This chain links TRBV5-1 with TRBJ2-7; D is ambiguous. The germline CDR1 and CDR2 sequences are SGHRS and YFSETQ. Trimming cost V 0 bases and J 0 bases, with 16 bases left between them. The CDR3 is 17 amino acids. This CDR3 reads CASSLDDVGRSSYEQYF. The CDR3 DNA is TGCGCCAGCAGCTTGGATGATGTTGGCAGAAGCTCCTACGAGCAGTACTTC.

The chain carries TRBV11-2 and TRBJ2-7, with 10 bases aligning to TRBD1. This CDR3 is built from 15 residues. Germline assignment: CDR1 SGHAT and CDR2 FQNNGV. V lost 5 bases and J lost 5; bases outside the gene matches: 9. The CDR3 loop is CASSEQPGQGNEQYF. CDR3 coding DNA: TGTGCCAGCAGCGAACAACCGGGACAGGGGAACGAGCAGTACTTC.

The rearrangement links TRBV5-4 to TRBJ2-1; 12 nucleotides agree with TRBD2. Per germline, CDR1 SGHNT and CDR2 YYREEE (reference sequence). V gave up 4 bases and J gave up 2 bases; unmatched junction bases: 4. The CDR3 totals 16 residues. The CDR3 DNA follows: TGTGCCAGCAGCCCGACTAGCGGGAGAGCCTACAATGAGCAGTTCTTC. Protein: CASSPTSGRAYNEQFF.

The chain links TRBV29-1 to TRBJ2-5; 9 nucleotides line up with TRBD2. The CDR3 loop spans 14 amino acids. Looked up from germline, CDR1 is SQVTM and CDR2 is ANQGSEA. The trim removed 5 bases at V and 3 bases at J, leaving 7 bases unmatched. The CDR3 nucleotides read TGCAGCGTTTCTGCTAGCGGGATAGAAGAGACCCAGTACTTC. Its translation is CSVSASGIEETQYF.

This chain links TRBV5-1 with TRBJ2-5; D is perhaps TRBD1 (5 bases). The CDR3 covers 14 residues. V lost 3 bases to trimming and J lost 1 base, with 10 bases between them. Per the germline V gene, CDR1 is SGHRS and CDR2 is YFSETQ. This CDR3 reads CASSWSGIQETQYF. CDR3 sequence (DNA): TGCGCCAGCAGCTGGTCAGGGATCCAAGAGACCCAGTACTTC.